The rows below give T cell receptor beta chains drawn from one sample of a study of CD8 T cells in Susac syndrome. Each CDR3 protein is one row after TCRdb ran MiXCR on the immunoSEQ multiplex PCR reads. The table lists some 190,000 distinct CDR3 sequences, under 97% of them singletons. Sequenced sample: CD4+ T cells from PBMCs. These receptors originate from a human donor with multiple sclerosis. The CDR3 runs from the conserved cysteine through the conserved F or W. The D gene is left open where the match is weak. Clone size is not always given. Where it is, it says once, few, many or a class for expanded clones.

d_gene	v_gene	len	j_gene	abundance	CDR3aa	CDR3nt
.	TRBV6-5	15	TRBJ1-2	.	CASSSGRPENYGYTF	TGTGCCAGCAGCTCCGGACGCCCGGAAAACTATGGCTACACCTTC
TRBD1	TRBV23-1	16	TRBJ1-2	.	CASSQRHRGPNYGYTF	TGCGCCAGCAGTCAGCGCCACAGGGGACCGAATTATGGCTACACCTTC
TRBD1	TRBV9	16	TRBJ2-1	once	CASSAEGQGPYNEQFF	TGTGCCAGCAGCGCCGAGGGACAGGGCCCTTACAATGAGCAGTTCTTC
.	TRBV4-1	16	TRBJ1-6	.	CASSQEREGVMTPLHF	TGCGCCAGCAGCCAAGAGAGGGAAGGGGTAATGACACCCCTCCACTTT
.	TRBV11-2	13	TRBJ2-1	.	CASSLPVGNEQFF	TGTGCCAGCAGCTTACCAGTTGGCAATGAGCAGTTCTTC
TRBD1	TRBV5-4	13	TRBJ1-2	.	CASSSGQQYGYTF	TGTGCCAGCAGCTCGGGACAGCAGTATGGCTACACCTTC
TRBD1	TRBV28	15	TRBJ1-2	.	CASSQTGGENYGYTF	TGTGCCAGCAGCCAGACAGGGGGCGAGAACTATGGCTACACCTTC
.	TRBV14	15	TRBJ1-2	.	CASSQGGQGRNGYTF	TGTGCCAGCAGCCAAGGAGGTCAGGGGAGGAATGGCTACACCTTC
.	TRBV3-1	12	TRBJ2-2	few	CASSPRTGELFF	TGTGCCAGTTCCCCACGTACCGGGGAGCTGTTTTTT
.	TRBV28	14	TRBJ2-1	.	CASSLLAYGNEQFF	TGTGCCAGCAGTTTACTAGCGTATGGGAATGAGCAGTTCTTC
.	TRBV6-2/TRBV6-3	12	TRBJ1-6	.	CAAQKGYSPLHF	TGTGCCGCCCAGAAAGGCTATTCACCCCTCCACTTT
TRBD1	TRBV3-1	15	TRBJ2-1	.	CASSIDRAPYNEQFF	TGTGCCAGCAGCATCGACAGGGCTCCCTACAATGAGCAGTTCTTC
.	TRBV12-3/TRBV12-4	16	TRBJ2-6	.	CASSSQSGSGANVLTF	TGTGCCAGCAGTTCCCAATCAGGTTCTGGGGCCAACGTCCTGACTTTC
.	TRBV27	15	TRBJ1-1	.	CASSVLGKKNTEAFF	TGTGCCAGCAGTGTACTCGGGAAGAAGAACACTGAAGCTTTCTTT
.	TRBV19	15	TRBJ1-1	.	CASSILRAANTEAFF	TGTGCCAGTAGTATCCTCCGGGCGGCAAACACTGAAGCTTTCTTT
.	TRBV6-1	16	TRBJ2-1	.	CASSEWATRSYNEQFF	TGTGCCAGCAGTGAATGGGCCACCCGCTCCTACAATGAGCAGTTCTTC
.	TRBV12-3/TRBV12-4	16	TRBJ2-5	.	CASSLGSTFVGETQYF	TGTGCCAGCAGTTTAGGTTCGACATTTGTTGGGGAGACCCAGTACTTC
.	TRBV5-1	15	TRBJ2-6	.	CASSLAGPGANVLTF	TGCGCCAGCAGCTTGGCGGGGCCTGGGGCCAACGTCCTGACTTTC
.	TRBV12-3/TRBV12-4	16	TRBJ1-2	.	CASSLGGFRPPYGYTF	TGTGCCAGCAGCCTAGGGGGATTCCGACCACCATATGGCTACACCTTC
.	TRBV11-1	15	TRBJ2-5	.	CASSLANGEKETQYF	TGTGCCAGCAGCTTAGCGAACGGAGAAAAAGAGACCCAGTACTTC
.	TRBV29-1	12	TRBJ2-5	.	CSVGTTQETQYF	TGCAGCGTTGGGACAACCCAAGAGACCCAGTACTTC